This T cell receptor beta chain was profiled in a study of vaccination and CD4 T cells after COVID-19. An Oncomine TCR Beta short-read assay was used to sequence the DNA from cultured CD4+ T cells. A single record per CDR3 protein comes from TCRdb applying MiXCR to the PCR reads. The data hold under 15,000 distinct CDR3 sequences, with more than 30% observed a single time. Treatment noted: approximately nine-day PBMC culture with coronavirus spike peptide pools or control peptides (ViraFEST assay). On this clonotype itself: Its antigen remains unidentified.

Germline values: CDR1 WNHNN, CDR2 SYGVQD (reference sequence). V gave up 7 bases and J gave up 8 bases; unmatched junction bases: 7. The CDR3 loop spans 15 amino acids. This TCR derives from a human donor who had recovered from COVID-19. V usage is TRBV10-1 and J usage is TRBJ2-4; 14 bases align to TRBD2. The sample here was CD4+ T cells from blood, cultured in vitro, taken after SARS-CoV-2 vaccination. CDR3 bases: TGCGCCAGCAACGGGACTAGCGGGAGTCTCGACATTCAGTACTTC. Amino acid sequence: CASNGTSGSLDIQYF.